These 8 T cell receptor beta chains share one sample of origin, sequenced in a study of shared clonotypes between healthy human individuals. Sequenced by immunoSEQ multiplex PCR; TCRdb stores in-frame clones only, minus some. The sample contains 450,000 to 600,000 clones, around 79% of which appear only once. The source material was PBMCs. These receptors all come from a woman aged 35 to 49 in good health. Some clones in this sample may be carry-over from other donors' samples.

The chain couples TRBV10-3 to TRBJ2-5; a possible D gene is TRBD1 (5 bases). There are 14 residues in the CDR3. Trimming removed 6 bases from V and 4 bases from J, with 15 bases in between. CDR1 is ENHRY, CDR2 SYGVKD, per germline. Here the CDR3 reads CAIRPGLRSETQYF. CDR3 nucleotide sequence: TGTGCCATCAGGCCAGGGTTGCGTTCAGAGACCCAGTACTTC.

The chain carries TRBV18 and TRBJ2-7; TRBD1 matches at 8 bases. The CDR3 contains 14 residues. Per germline, CDR1 KGHSH and CDR2 LQKENI. V lost 4 bases and J lost 1; bases outside the gene matches: 3. CDR3 in amino acids: CASSRWTGSYEQYF. CDR3 sequence (DNA): TGTGCCAGCTCACGATGGACAGGGTCCTACGAGCAGTACTTC.

This sequence joins TRBV6-5 and TRBJ1-1; D uncertain. This CDR3 contains 14 residues. Deletions cut 3 bases from V and 0 bases from J, with 8 bases between. Per germline, CDR1 MNHEY and CDR2 SVGAGI. The CDR3 region has the DNA TGTGCCAGCAGTTATACGTTTATGAACACTGAAGCTTTCTTT. This gives the protein CASSYTFMNTEAFF.

J is TRBJ2-1 and V is TRBV27, with D possibly matching TRBD1 (6 bases). V shed 5 bases and J shed 7 bases, with 15 bases lying between them. The germline gives CDR1 MNHEY, CDR2 SMNVEV (reference sequence). The CDR3 contains 14 residues. DNA of the CDR3: TGTGCCAGCAGTCCCCCCCCTAGGGGGAATGAGCAGTTCTTC. Translating it yields CASSPPPRGNEQFF.

Note on this clone: In the same sample, other DNA sequences code for this CDR3. The chain has TRBV5-4 and TRBJ2-3; TRBD2 agrees at 11 bases. The V and J ends lost 4 bases and 4 bases, in that order; junction bases with no gene match: 2. The CDR3 extends over 14 amino acids. Looked up from germline, CDR1 is SGHNT and CDR2 is YYREEE (reference sequence). CDR3 amino acids: CASSLAGGPDTQYF. Written as DNA, the CDR3 is TGTGCCAGCAGCCTAGCGGGAGGACCAGATACGCAGTATTTT.

The V and J genes are TRBV4-1 and TRBJ1-6; 9 bases map to TRBD1. The germline CDR1 and CDR2 sequences are MGHRA and YSYEKL. V shed 2 bases, J shed 10 bases, and the junction held 6 bases outside the gene matches. CDR3 length: 15 residues. The CDR3 region is CASSQFRDRASPLHF. In DNA, the CDR3 is TGCGCCAGCAGCCAATTCCGGGACAGGGCCTCACCCCTCCACTTT.

The genes are TRBV6-1 and TRBJ2-5; TRBD2 might be the D (6 bases). The J call could be wrong; TRBJ2-7 is a better fit for the DNA end. This CDR3 spans 14 amino acids. CDR1 is MNHNS and CDR2 is SASEGT in the germline V gene. The CDR3 loop is CASSARDFTYEQYF. DNA of the CDR3: TGTGCCAGCAGTGCTCGGGACTTTACCTACGAGCAGTACTTC.

The chain has TRBV13 and TRBJ1-2; possible D gene TRBD1, 5 bases. CDR1 is PRHDT, CDR2 FYEKMQ, per germline (reference sequence). The length of the CDR3 is 17 residues. Deletions cut 5 bases from V and 8 bases from J, with 27 bases between. This CDR3 is CASSPLPLRANINGYTF. In nucleotides, the CDR3 is TGTGCCAGCAGCCCCCTTCCTCTCAGGGCAAATATTAACGGCTACACCTTC.